A selection of T cell receptor beta chains follows, all from one sample in a study of blood T cell repertoires in COVID-19. Sequenced by immunoSEQ multiplex PCR; TCRdb stores in-frame clones only, minus some. The sample has roughly 380,000 clones, about 89% seen once. What was sequenced was PBMCs or T cells enriched from blood (not recorded which). Receptor source: a man aged 25 to 40 who had recovered from COVID-19. CDR3s include the opening cysteine and the closing phenylalanine or tryptophan. D genes are given only for firm matches. Clone size is shown for a subset of rows, as once, few, many or a class of expanded clone.

v_gene: TRBV4-3
len: 14
abundance: -
d_gene: TRBD1
j_gene: TRBJ1-2
CDR3aa: CASSHEQGVGGYTF
CDR3nt: TGCGCCAGCAGCCACGAACAGGGGGTAGGAGGCTACACCTTC

v_gene: TRBV15
len: 14
abundance: -
d_gene: TRBD1
j_gene: TRBJ1-5
CDR3aa: CATNNQGGNQPQHF
CDR3nt: TGTGCCACCAATAACCAGGGGGGCAATCAGCCCCAGCATTTT

v_gene: TRBV6-6
len: 14
abundance: once
d_gene: -
j_gene: TRBJ1-2
CDR3aa: CASTLTVTNYGYTF
CDR3nt: TGTGCCAGCACTTTGACAGTTACTAACTATGGCTACACCTTC

v_gene: TRBV30
len: 16
abundance: -
d_gene: TRBD1
j_gene: TRBJ1-2
CDR3aa: CAWSQTHGQGWDGYTF
CDR3nt: TGTGCCTGGAGTCAAACCCACGGACAGGGATGGGATGGCTACACCTTC

v_gene: TRBV10-3
len: 17
abundance: -
d_gene: TRBD2
j_gene: TRBJ2-7
CDR3aa: CAITETSGGTSPDEQYF
CDR3nt: TGTGCCATCACCGAAACTAGCGGGGGGACGTCTCCCGACGAGCAGTACTTC

v_gene: TRBV5-1
len: 12
abundance: -
d_gene: TRBD1
j_gene: TRBJ1-1
CDR3aa: CASGTGNLEAFF
CDR3nt: TGCGCCAGTGGGACAGGGAATCTTGAAGCTTTCTTT

v_gene: TRBV19
len: 15
abundance: once
d_gene: -
j_gene: TRBJ2-2
CDR3aa: CAAMPAAGWTGELFF
CDR3nt: TGTGCCGCGATGCCAGCGGCCGGATGGACCGGGGAGCTGTTTTTT

v_gene: TRBV27
len: 17
abundance: -
d_gene: TRBD2
j_gene: TRBJ2-5
CDR3aa: CASSLIAGGLLGETQYF
CDR3nt: TGTGCCAGCAGTTTAATAGCGGGGGGGCTTTTAGGAGAGACCCAGTACTTC

v_gene: TRBV3-1/TRBV3-2
len: 12
abundance: -
d_gene: -
j_gene: TRBJ1-2
CDR3aa: CASSSRVEGYTF
CDR3nt: TGTGCCAGCAGCTCCCGGGTAGAAGGCTACACCTTC

v_gene: TRBV29-1
len: 14
abundance: -
d_gene: TRBD2
j_gene: TRBJ2-2
CDR3aa: CSAWMFSGDGELFF
CDR3nt: TGCAGCGCCTGGATGTTTAGCGGGGACGGGGAGCTGTTTTTT

v_gene: TRBV30
len: 17
abundance: -
d_gene: TRBD2
j_gene: TRBJ2-7
CDR3aa: CAWRKGLAGGSSYEQYF
CDR3nt: TGTGCCTGGAGAAAGGGGCTAGCGGGGGGCTCCTCCTACGAGCAGTACTTC

v_gene: TRBV12-3/TRBV12-4
len: 13
abundance: -
d_gene: -
j_gene: TRBJ1-1
CDR3aa: CASSPRENTEAFF
CDR3nt: TGTGCCAGCAGCCCCAGGGAGAACACTGAAGCTTTCTTT

v_gene: TRBV10-3
len: 11
abundance: -
d_gene: -
j_gene: TRBJ1-3
CDR3aa: CAMTAGNTIYF
CDR3nt: TGTGCCATGACTGCTGGAAACACCATATATTTT

v_gene: TRBV19
len: 15
abundance: -
d_gene: TRBD2
j_gene: TRBJ2-1
CDR3aa: CASSISSGAYNEQFF
CDR3nt: TGTGCCAGTAGTATATCTAGCGGGGCCTACAATGAGCAGTTCTTC

v_gene: TRBV5-4
len: 19
abundance: -
d_gene: TRBD2
j_gene: TRBJ2-2
CDR3aa: CASSPLAASSGGAGGELFF
CDR3nt: TGTGCCAGCAGCCCCTTGGCGGCTTCTAGCGGGGGGGCCGGCGGGGAGCTGTTTTTT

v_gene: TRBV4-2
len: 18
abundance: -
d_gene: -
j_gene: TRBJ1-2
CDR3aa: CASSQGVAGEGANYGYTF
CDR3nt: TGTGCCAGCAGCCAAGGGGTTGCGGGGGAGGGGGCTAACTATGGCTACACCTTC

v_gene: TRBV7-2
len: 15
abundance: few
d_gene: -
j_gene: TRBJ2-7
CDR3aa: CASSKAAVVTYEQYF
CDR3nt: TGTGCCAGCAGCAAAGCGGCGGTGGTTACCTACGAGCAGTACTTC

v_gene: TRBV4-1
len: 13
abundance: -
d_gene: -
j_gene: TRBJ1-2
CDR3aa: CASSLQNNYGYTF
CDR3nt: TGCGCCAGCAGCCTACAGAATAACTATGGCTACACCTTC

v_gene: TRBV6-1
len: 15
abundance: -
d_gene: -
j_gene: TRBJ2-6
CDR3aa: CASSERVSGANVLTF
CDR3nt: TGTGCCAGCAGTGAGAGGGTCTCTGGGGCCAACGTCCTGACTTTC

v_gene: TRBV7-8
len: 13
abundance: -
d_gene: TRBD1
j_gene: TRBJ2-5
CDR3aa: CASSRTGQETQYF
CDR3nt: TGTGCCAGCAGCCGGACAGGGCAAGAGACCCAGTACTTC

v_gene: TRBV11-3
len: 16
abundance: -
d_gene: -
j_gene: TRBJ1-1
CDR3aa: CASSLLGLQGGTEAFF
CDR3nt: TGTGCCAGCAGCCTCCTCGGGTTACAGGGAGGGACTGAAGCTTTCTTT

v_gene: TRBV3-1/TRBV3-2
len: 16
abundance: -
d_gene: TRBD2
j_gene: TRBJ2-3
CDR3aa: CASSQGLAGGTDTQYF
CDR3nt: TGTGCCAGCAGCCAAGGACTAGCGGGGGGAACAGATACGCAGTATTTT

v_gene: TRBV11-2
len: 11
abundance: -
d_gene: -
j_gene: TRBJ1-3
CDR3aa: CASSSRLAIYF
CDR3nt: TGTGCCAGCAGCTCCCGGTTGGCCATATATTTT

v_gene: TRBV3-1/TRBV3-2
len: 17
abundance: -
d_gene: -
j_gene: TRBJ1-1
CDR3aa: CASSAPRLLPNYTEAFF
CDR3nt: TGTGCCAGCAGTGCCCCGAGGCTCCTACCCAATTACACTGAAGCTTTCTTT

v_gene: TRBV3-1/TRBV3-2
len: 15
abundance: -
d_gene: -
j_gene: TRBJ2-7
CDR3aa: CASSQEKQGPYEQYF
CDR3nt: TGTGCCAGCAGCCAAGAAAAACAGGGTCCCTACGAGCAGTACTTC

v_gene: TRBV19
len: 15
abundance: once
d_gene: -
j_gene: TRBJ1-5
CDR3aa: CASSPQTGNNQPQHF
CDR3nt: TGTGCCAGTAGTCCTCAGACCGGGAACAATCAGCCCCAGCATTTT

v_gene: TRBV6-2/TRBV6-3
len: 13
abundance: once
d_gene: -
j_gene: TRBJ1-2
CDR3aa: CASSGTTNYGYTF
CDR3nt: TGTGCCAGCAGCGGGACAACTAACTATGGCTACACCTTC

v_gene: TRBV13
len: 15
abundance: few
d_gene: TRBD1
j_gene: TRBJ1-2
CDR3aa: CASSPRDRTNYGYTF
CDR3nt: TGTGCCAGCAGTCCCCGGGACAGAACTAACTATGGCTACACCTTC

v_gene: TRBV7-2
len: 14
abundance: -
d_gene: -
j_gene: TRBJ1-4
CDR3aa: CASSSRAGAEKLFF
CDR3nt: TGTGCCAGCAGTTCGAGGGCGGGGGCTGAAAAACTGTTTTTT

v_gene: TRBV12-3/TRBV12-4
len: 12
abundance: -
d_gene: -
j_gene: TRBJ2-5
CDR3aa: CASGWGPETQYF
CDR3nt: TGTGCCAGCGGCTGGGGGCCAGAGACCCAGTACTTC

v_gene: TRBV12-3/TRBV12-4
len: 13
abundance: once
d_gene: -
j_gene: TRBJ2-7
CDR3aa: CASSLAGTYEQYF
CDR3nt: TGTGCCAGCAGTTTGGCAGGTACCTACGAGCAGTACTTC

v_gene: TRBV6-4
len: 13
abundance: -
d_gene: -
j_gene: TRBJ1-6
CDR3aa: CASSEDSLSPLHF
CDR3nt: TGTGCCAGCAGTGAGGACAGTTTATCACCCCTCCACTTT

v_gene: TRBV14
len: 17
abundance: -
d_gene: -
j_gene: TRBJ2-5
CDR3aa: CASSQGGGRSYQETQYF
CDR3nt: TGTGCCAGCAGCCAAGGGGGAGGCCGGTCGTACCAAGAGACCCAGTACTTC

v_gene: TRBV2
len: 12
abundance: -
d_gene: TRBD1
j_gene: TRBJ2-2
CDR3aa: CASRDRGGELFF
CDR3nt: TGTGCCAGCAGGGACAGGGGCGGGGAGCTGTTTTTT

v_gene: TRBV4-1
len: 15
abundance: -
d_gene: TRBD1
j_gene: TRBJ1-2
CDR3aa: CASSRGPGQLYGYTF
CDR3nt: TGCGCCAGCAGCCGAGGACCGGGACAGCTCTATGGCTACACCTTC

v_gene: TRBV13
len: 15
abundance: -
d_gene: TRBD1
j_gene: TRBJ1-4
CDR3aa: CASSMDRALDEKLFF
CDR3nt: TGTGCCAGCAGCATGGACAGGGCATTGGACGAAAAACTGTTTTTT

v_gene: TRBV20-1
len: 14
abundance: -
d_gene: TRBD2
j_gene: TRBJ2-3
CDR3aa: CSASLAGVADTQYF
CDR3nt: TGCAGTGCTAGTTTAGCGGGGGTCGCAGATACGCAGTATTTT

v_gene: TRBV12-3/TRBV12-4
len: 12
abundance: once
d_gene: -
j_gene: TRBJ2-7
CDR3aa: CASRGGSYEQYF
CDR3nt: TGTGCCAGCAGGGGGGGTTCCTACGAGCAGTACTTC

v_gene: TRBV7-2
len: 14
abundance: -
d_gene: TRBD1
j_gene: TRBJ1-2
CDR3aa: CASSAGQGAHGYTF
CDR3nt: TGTGCCAGCAGCGCAGGACAGGGGGCTCATGGCTACACCTTC

v_gene: TRBV5-1
len: 13
abundance: -
d_gene: -
j_gene: TRBJ2-5
CDR3aa: CASSRGNQETQYF
CDR3nt: TGCGCCAGCAGCAGGGGGAACCAAGAGACCCAGTACTTC

v_gene: TRBV6-5
len: 14
abundance: once
d_gene: TRBD1
j_gene: TRBJ2-7
CDR3aa: CATSFQGDVREQYF
CDR3nt: TGTGCCACGAGTTTTCAGGGGGACGTAAGGGAGCAGTACTTC

v_gene: TRBV5-1
len: 16
abundance: once
d_gene: -
j_gene: TRBJ1-1
CDR3aa: CASSPDLRVSNTEAFF
CDR3nt: TGCGCCAGCAGCCCAGACCTACGGGTATCGAACACTGAAGCTTTCTTT